This T cell receptor (beta chain) comes out of a study of patients and donors after allogeneic stem cell transplantation. TCRdb called the RT-PCR reads again in MiXCR, with one record for every CDR3 protein. The repertoire holds over 200,000 distinct CDR3 sequences, about 37% seen once, with around 10% in the top ten. V lost 1 base and J lost 13, with 11 bases in between. Germline V gene data show CDR1 as DFQATT and CDR2 as SNEGSKA (reference sequence). This CDR3 comprises 12 residues. As to this clonotype: A much bigger clone sits one base away, suggesting this may be a read error.

Sequenced: blood, either unsorted or a sorted T cell fraction (not recorded which). The receptor was derived from a human donor who was either an allogeneic HSCT recipient or a stem cell or donor lymphocyte infusion donor (not recorded which). It is not recorded whose cells these are; they may come from a transplant donor. The chain joins TRBV20-1 to TRBJ1-6, with unresolved D. Written as DNA, the CDR3 is TGCAGTGCTAGAGCACGAAAGGCGCCCCTCCACTTT. As protein: CSARARKAPLHF.